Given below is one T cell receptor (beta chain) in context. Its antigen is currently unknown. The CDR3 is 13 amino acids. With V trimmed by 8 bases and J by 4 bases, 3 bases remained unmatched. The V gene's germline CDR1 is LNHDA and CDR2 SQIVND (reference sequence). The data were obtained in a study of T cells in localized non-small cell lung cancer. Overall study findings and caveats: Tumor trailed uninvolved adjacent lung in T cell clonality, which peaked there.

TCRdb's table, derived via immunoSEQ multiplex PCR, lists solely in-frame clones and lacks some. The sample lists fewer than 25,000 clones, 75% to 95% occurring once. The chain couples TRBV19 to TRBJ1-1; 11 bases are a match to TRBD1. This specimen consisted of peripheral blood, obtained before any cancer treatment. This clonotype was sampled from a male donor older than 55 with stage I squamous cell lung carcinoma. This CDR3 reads CASRDRGFTEAFF. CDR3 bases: TGTGCCAGTCGGGACAGGGGGTTCACTGAAGCTTTCTTT.